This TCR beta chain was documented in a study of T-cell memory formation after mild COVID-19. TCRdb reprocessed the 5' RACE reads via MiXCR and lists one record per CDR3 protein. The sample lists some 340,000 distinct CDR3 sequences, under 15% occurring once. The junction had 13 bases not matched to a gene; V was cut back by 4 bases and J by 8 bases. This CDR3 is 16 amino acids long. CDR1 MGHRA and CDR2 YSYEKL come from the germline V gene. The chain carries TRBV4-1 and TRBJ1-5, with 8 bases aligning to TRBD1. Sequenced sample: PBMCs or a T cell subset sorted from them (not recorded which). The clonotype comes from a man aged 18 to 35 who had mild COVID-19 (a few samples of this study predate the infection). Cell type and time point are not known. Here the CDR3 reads CASSLFTDRGGEPQHF. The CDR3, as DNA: TGCGCCAGCAGCCTCTTTACTGACAGGGGAGGTGAGCCCCAGCATTTT.